The clone carrying this T cell receptor beta chain was recorded at least ten times. The time point here: before trial treatment. Every donor's regimen consisted of nivolumab, ipilimumab, aspirin, low-dose cyclophosphamide and low-dose radiotherapy. This specimen comes from a study of low-dose radiotherapy and immunotherapy resistance in tumors. Study as a whole: Patients of Cohort 1 had 0.5 Gy fractions every 2 weeks, which summed to 6.5 Gy. Intravenous ipilimumab 1 mg/kg every six weeks was given with nivolumab 240 mg every two weeks. Given every two weeks, intravenous cyclophosphamide 200 mg/m2 preceded radiation and immunotherapy by one day.

Covering alpha and beta chains, TRAV- and TRBV-specific primers were used for the first-strand cDNA. Over approximately 20 PCR cycles, TCRs were amplified from a constant-region primer and V-primer adapter. Each CDR3 protein is one row after TCRdb ran MiXCR on the reads. In the table there are some 88,000 distinct CDR3 sequences, roughly a tenth of which are singletons. Looked up from germline, CDR1 is DFQATT and CDR2 is SNEGSKA (reference sequence). The CDR3 consists of 13 residues. J lost 4 bases, V lost 5 bases, and 7 bases had no gene match. The specimen comprised PBMCs, sampled before treatment. The receptor was isolated from a male donor with prostate cancer. This rearrangement joins TRBV20-1 to TRBJ2-7; 8 bases agree with TRBD1. CDR3 nucleotide sequence: TGCAGTGCTCCCGACAGGGGATGGTACGAGCAGTACTTC. Its protein is CSAPDRGWYEQYF.